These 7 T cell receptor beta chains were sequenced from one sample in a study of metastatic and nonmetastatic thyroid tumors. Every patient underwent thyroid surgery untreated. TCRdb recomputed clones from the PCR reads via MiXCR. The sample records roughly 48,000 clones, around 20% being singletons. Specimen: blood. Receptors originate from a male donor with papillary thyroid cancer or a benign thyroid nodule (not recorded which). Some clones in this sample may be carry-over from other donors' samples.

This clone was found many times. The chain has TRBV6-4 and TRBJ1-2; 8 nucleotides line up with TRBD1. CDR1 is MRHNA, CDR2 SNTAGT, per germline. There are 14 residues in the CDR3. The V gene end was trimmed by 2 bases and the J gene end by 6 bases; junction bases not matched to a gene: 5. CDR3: CASSDGQGADGYTF. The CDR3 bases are TGTGCCAGCAGTGACGGGCAGGGGGCCGATGGCTACACCTTC.

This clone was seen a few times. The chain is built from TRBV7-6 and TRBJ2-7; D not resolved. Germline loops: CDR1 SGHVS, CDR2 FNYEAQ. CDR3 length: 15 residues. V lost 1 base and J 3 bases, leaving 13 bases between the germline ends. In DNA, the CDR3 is TGTGCCAGCAGCTTAGGAGATGGCGGCCACTACGAGCAGTACTTC. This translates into CASSLGDGGHYEQYF.

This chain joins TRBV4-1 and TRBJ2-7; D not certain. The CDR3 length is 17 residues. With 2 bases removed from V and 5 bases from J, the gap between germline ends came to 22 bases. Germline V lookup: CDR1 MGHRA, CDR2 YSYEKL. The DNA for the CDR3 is TGCGCCAGCAGCCAATCCGCCCCGGGCTTCCCTCGTGACGAGCAGTACTTC. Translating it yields CASSQSAPGFPRDEQYF.

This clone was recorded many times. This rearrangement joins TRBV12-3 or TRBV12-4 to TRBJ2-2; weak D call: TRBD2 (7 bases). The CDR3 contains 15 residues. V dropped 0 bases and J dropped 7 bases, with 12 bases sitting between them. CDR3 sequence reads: CASSLAGGGIGELFF. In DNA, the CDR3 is TGTGCCAGCAGTTTAGCGGGAGGGGGTATCGGGGAGCTGTTTTTT.

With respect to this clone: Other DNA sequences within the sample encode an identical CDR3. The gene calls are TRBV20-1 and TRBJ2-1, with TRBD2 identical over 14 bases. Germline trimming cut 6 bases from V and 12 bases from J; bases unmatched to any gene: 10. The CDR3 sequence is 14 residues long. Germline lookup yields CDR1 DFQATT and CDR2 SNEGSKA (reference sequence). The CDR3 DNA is TGCAGTGCGGAAGGGGGACTAGCGGGAGTACGGCAGTTCTTC. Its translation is CSAEGGLAGVRQFF.

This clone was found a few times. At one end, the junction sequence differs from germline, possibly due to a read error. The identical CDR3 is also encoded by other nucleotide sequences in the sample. As DNA, the CDR3 is TGTGCCATCAGTGAGCCGGGTACTGTGCTCTACGAGCGGTACTTC. It specifies CAISEPGTVLYERYF. The rearrangement uses TRBV10-3 and TRBJ2-7; no firm D call. The germline CDR1 and CDR2 sequences are ENHRY and SYGVKD. This CDR3 contains 15 residues.

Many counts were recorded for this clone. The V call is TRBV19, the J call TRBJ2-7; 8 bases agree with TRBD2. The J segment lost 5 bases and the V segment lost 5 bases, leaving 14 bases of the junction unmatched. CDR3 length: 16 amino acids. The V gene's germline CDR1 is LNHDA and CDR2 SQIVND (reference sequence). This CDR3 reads CASSPLRGGTRHEQYF. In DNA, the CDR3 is TGTGCCAGTAGTCCACTTCGTGGGGGGACTAGGCACGAGCAGTACTTC.